This T cell receptor beta chain was sequenced in a study of PD-1 blockade in classical Hodgkin lymphoma. Study-wide results and limits: Factors driving the repertoire differences, possibly disease activity or prior therapy, remain undefined. According to reports, newly diagnosed patients had lower baseline TCR diversity than healthy donors, and relapsed/refractory patients had lower baseline TCR diversity still.

Profiled with immunoSEQ multiplex PCR; TCRdb holds only in-frame clones, not every one. In the table there are under 80,000 clones, more than 85% of which are singletons. With respect to this clone: Its antigen is undetermined.

Time point meaning: newly diagnosed, previously untreated cHL patient sample. What served as comparison were PBMCs in newly diagnosed, untreated classical Hodgkin lymphoma. Germline values: CDR1 SGHTS, CDR2 YDEGEE. This CDR3 spans 13 amino acids. V was shortened by 2 bases and J by 8 bases, with 10 bases between the two germline ends. This TCR came from a human donor with classical Hodgkin lymphoma. The sequenced sample consisted of peripheral blood mononuclear cells (PBMCs). V and J are TRBV5-8 and TRBJ2-2; maybe TRBD1 (5 bases). CDR3 residues: CASSFTRAGELFF. CDR3 sequence (DNA): TGTGCCAGCAGCTTCACCAGGGCGGGGGAGCTGTTTTTT.